This entry lists 22 T cell receptor beta chains sequenced from one sample in a study of CDR3 diversity in severe acne. A single record per CDR3 protein comes from TCRdb applying MiXCR to the PCR reads. The sample records approximately 84,000 distinct CDR3 sequences, 45% to 60% being singletons. The source material was blood. Every receptor here comes from a male donor in good health, without acne.

The J gene is TRBJ2-5, the V gene TRBV15, with D uncertain. CDR1 is LNHNV, CDR2 YYDKDF, per germline (reference sequence). This CDR3 is 15 amino acids long. With 0 bases removed from V and 3 bases from J, the gap between germline ends came to 11 bases. In DNA, the CDR3 is TGTGCCACCAGCAGAGATAATCGACTGGAAGAGACCCAGTACTTC. Amino acid sequence: CATSRDNRLEETQYF.

This clonotype showed up many times. This chain joins TRBV9 and TRBJ2-7; tentative D call: TRBD2 (5 bases). The germline gives CDR1 SGDLS, CDR2 YYNGEE. Trimming shortened V by 0 bases and J by 3 bases, and 10 bases separated the two germline ends. This CDR3 has 14 residues. Here the CDR3 reads CASSVGGKDYEQYF. The CDR3 DNA reads TGTGCCAGCAGCGTAGGAGGGAAAGACTACGAGCAGTACTTC.

The V gene is TRBV18, the J gene TRBJ1-1; the D is unclear. Trimming shortened V by 0 bases and J by 0 bases, and 8 bases separated the two germline ends. Germline V gives CDR1 KGHSH, CDR2 LQKENI. CDR3 length equals 15 residues. The CDR3 nucleotides read TGTGCCAGCTCACCACCGGAGAGTCTGAACACTGAAGCTTTCTTT. Translating gives CASSPPESLNTEAFF. Together with reference TRBV18 and TRBJ1-1, the CDR3 gives the full variable domain: NAGVMQNPRHLVRRRGQEARLRCSPMKGHSHVYWYRQLPEEGLKFMVYLQKENIIDESGMPKERFSAEFPKEGPSILRIQQVVRGDSAAYFCASSPPESLNTEAFFGQGTRLTVV.

This clonotype was recorded many times. The V call is TRBV7-8, the J call TRBJ1-5, with 8 positions matching TRBD1. CDR1 and CDR2 from the germline V gene are SGHVS and FQNEAQ. The CDR3 is 15 residues long. The V gene end was trimmed by 4 bases and the J gene end by 4 bases; junction bases not matched to a gene: 6. The CDR3 is CASSSTGGTNQPQHF. The CDR3 DNA sequence: TGTGCCAGCAGCTCCACAGGGGGGACTAATCAGCCCCAGCATTTT.

The chain couples TRBV20-1 to TRBJ2-5; TRBD1 matches at 10 bases. Germline assignment: CDR1 DFQATT and CDR2 SNEGSKA (reference sequence). V lost 7 bases to trimming and J lost 2 bases; unmatched junction nucleotides: 4. The CDR3 covers 13 residues. CDR3 nucleotide sequence: TGCAGTGTGGGGGACAGGGGTCAAGAGACCCAGTACTTC. Its translation is CSVGDRGQETQYF.

V is TRBV3-1 and J is TRBJ1-1; possible D gene TRBD1, 6 bases. The V gene's germline CDR1 is LGHDT and CDR2 YNNKEL (reference sequence). Trimming left V 4 bases short and J 1 base short, with 13 bases between. The CDR3 totals 15 residues. CDR3 nucleotide sequence: TGTGCCAGCAGCCCCAACAGGGAACCGAACACTGAAGCTTTCTTT. Its protein product is CASSPNREPNTEAFF.

At least ten counts were recorded for this clonotype. V usage is TRBV5-1 and J usage is TRBJ2-5; 8 bases line up with TRBD2. Per germline, CDR1 SGHRS and CDR2 YFSETQ. Trimming removed 0 bases from V and 5 bases from J; junction bases left unmatched: 9. The CDR3 consists of 16 residues. CDR3: CASSLAASGWVETQYF. CDR3 in DNA: TGCGCCAGCAGCTTGGCCGCTAGCGGGTGGGTTGAGACCCAGTACTTC. Based on the CDR3 plus reference TRBV5-1 and TRBJ2-5, the full variable domain is KAGVTQTPRYLIKTRGQQVTLSCSPISGHRSVSWYQQTPGQGLQFLFEYFSETQRNKGNFPGRFSGRQFSNSRSEMNVSTLELGDSALYLCASSLAASGWVETQYFGPGTRLLVL.

The chain uses TRBV5-1 and TRBJ2-7; D not resolved. Trimming took 6 bases from V and 1 from J, leaving 11 bases between them. CDR3 length: 13 amino acids. Germline CDR1 reads SGHRS; CDR2 reads YFSETQ. CDR3 residues: CASTLTPSYEQYF. CDR3 nucleotide sequence: TGCGCCAGCACCCTCACTCCGTCCTACGAGCAGTACTTC.

This clonotype was seen a handful of times. The junction shows a germline mismatch at one end, possibly a read error. This rearrangement joins TRBV7-7 to TRBJ1-1; 8 bases line up with TRBD1. Germline V gives CDR1 SSHAT, CDR2 FNYEAQ (reference sequence). The CDR3 is made up of 13 amino acids. CDR3: CASSSPTGVDAFF. Here the CDR3 DNA reads TGTGCTAGCAGCTCACCGACAGGGGTAGATGCTTTCTTT.

Note on this clonotype: This may come from a read error, since a much larger clone is one base off. V is TRBV5-6 and J is TRBJ2-2, with TRBD2 as a possible D gene (6 bases). The length of the CDR3 is 15 residues. Germline V CDR1 and CDR2: SGHDT, YYEEEE. CDR3 nucleotides: TGTGCCGGCAGCTTGGGACTTTACGAATTGGGGGAGCTGTTTTTT. Translation: CAGSLGLYELGELFF.

V usage is TRBV10-1 and J usage is TRBJ1-1, with D unclear. The V end was cut by 4 bases, the J end by 4 bases, with 13 bases between. The length of the CDR3 is 14 residues. The germline V gene has CDR1 WNHNN and CDR2 SYGVQD (reference sequence). The CDR3 protein is CASSGGSDSTEAFF. CDR3 nucleotides: TGCGCCAGCAGTGGGGGAAGCGACTCCACTGAAGCTTTCTTT.

The chain carries TRBV20-1 and TRBJ2-7; TRBD2 matches at 9 bases. From germline, CDR1 is DFQATT and CDR2 SNEGSKA (reference sequence). This CDR3 contains 14 residues. Trimming at V came to 5 bases and at J to 5 bases, leaving 10 bases not matched to a gene. Written as DNA, the CDR3 is TGCAGTGCTCCCATAGCGGGAGCAGTTGACGAGCAGTACTTC. It specifies CSAPIAGAVDEQYF.

The chain couples TRBV24-1 to TRBJ1-1, with D possibly TRBD1 on 5 matching bases. Germline CDR1 and CDR2: KGHDR and SFDVKD. This CDR3 has 14 residues. V was pared by 4 bases and J by 3 bases, with 11 bases between. The CDR3 is CATSEGGMDTEAFF. In DNA, the CDR3 is TGTGCCACCAGTGAGGGGGGGATGGACACTGAAGCTTTCTTT.

This chain connects TRBV20-1 to TRBJ2-7; 9 positions match TRBD2. With 6 bases clipped from V and 2 bases from J, the junction kept 14 bases outside the gene matches. The CDR3 runs 16 residues. The germline V gene has CDR1 DFQATT and CDR2 SNEGSKA (reference sequence). For the CDR3, the DNA is TGCAGTGCCCCGACTATTGGACTAGCGAGAACCTACGAGCAGTACTTC. Protein product: CSAPTIGLARTYEQYF.

The chain recombines TRBV2 with TRBJ2-1; possible D gene TRBD1, 5 bases. The CDR3 sequence is 15 residues long. The V end was cut by 3 bases, the J end by 2 bases, with 11 bases between. From germline, CDR1 is SNHLY and CDR2 FYNNEI. The CDR3 sequence: CASSEGQPPYNEQFF. The CDR3 nucleotides read TGTGCCAGCAGTGAGGGGCAGCCCCCCTACAATGAGCAGTTCTTC.

This chain uses TRBV6-5 with TRBJ2-5; D is perhaps TRBD2 (5 bases). This CDR3 contains 12 residues. Germline-derived CDR1 and CDR2 are MNHEY and SVGAGI. V lost 10 bases and J lost 4, with 13 bases in between. The CDR3, as DNA: TGTGCCACAGCCCCTAGCACAGAGACCCAGTACTTC. Translation: CATAPSTETQYF.

V usage is TRBV5-4 and J usage is TRBJ2-7, with D possibly TRBD1 on 5 matching bases. Germline V CDR1 and CDR2: SGHNT, YYREEE (reference sequence). The CDR3 consists of 15 residues. V gave up 2 bases and J gave up 5 bases, with 17 bases separating them. The CDR3 reads CASSFTGGRVDEQYF. DNA for the CDR3: TGTGCCAGCAGCTTCACAGGCGGACGGGTGGACGAGCAGTACTTC.

The gene calls are TRBV5-1 and TRBJ1-3, with D perhaps matching TRBD1 (6 bases). This CDR3 has 14 residues. Trimming pared 7 bases from V and 2 bases from J, leaving 13 bases between. CDR1 SGHRS and CDR2 YFSETQ come from the germline V gene. CDR3 residues: CASRVGGTGNTIYF. The CDR3 DNA reads as TGCGCCAGCCGCGTAGGGGGGACTGGAAACACCATATATTTT.

The table lists this clonotype with many counts. The chain combines TRBV2 with TRBJ1-5, with D perhaps TRBD1 (5 bases). Trimming cost V 6 bases and J 0 bases, with 12 bases left between them. This CDR3 is built from 15 residues. The V gene's germline CDR1 is SNHLY and CDR2 FYNNEI. The CDR3 reads CASRRGVGSNQPQHF. CDR3 in DNA: TGTGCCAGCAGGAGGGGAGTGGGTAGCAATCAGCCCCAGCATTTT.

The sample holds many counts of this clonotype. This chain joins TRBV6-1 and TRBJ1-2; the match to TRBD1 covers 9 bases. V shed 7 bases and J 7 bases; nucleotides not matched to a gene: 7. Germline CDR1 reads MNHNS; CDR2 reads SASEGT. The CDR3 runs 13 residues. Here the CDR3 DNA reads TGTGCCAGCATGAAGGGACAGGGAGGTGGCTACACCTTC. Its protein product is CASMKGQGGGYTF.

About this clonotype itself: One junction end does not reproduce the germline sequence, and a read error may be involved. The chain uses TRBV6-5 and TRBJ1-5; D gene uncertain. This CDR3 comprises 15 residues. Germline lookup yields CDR1 MNHEY and CDR2 SVGAGI. CDR3 amino acids: CANSYSWDSNQPQHF. DNA of the CDR3: TGTGCCAACAGTTACTCATGGGATAGCAATCAGCCCCAGCATTTT.

This clonotype was observed many times. The chain is built from TRBV7-9 and TRBJ1-2, with 9 bases that match TRBD1. The trim removed 4 bases at V and 2 bases at J, leaving 5 bases unmatched. Germline V gene data show CDR1 as SEHNR and CDR2 as FQNEAQ (reference sequence). This CDR3 region has 15 residues. DNA of the CDR3: TGTGCCAGCAGCTCCTGGACAGGGGAGAACTATGGCTACACCTTC. As protein: CASSSWTGENYGYTF.